This TCR beta chain was obtained from a study of T cells after posttransplantation cyclophosphamide (dated by TCRdb to the mid-2010s). Regarding the complete study: The study tracked T cell repertoire reconstitution by TRB sequencing after myeloablative bone marrow transplantation using posttransplantation cyclophosphamide as GVHD prophylaxis. Public TRB sequences were checked against a database of over 3,500 sequences associated with responses to pathogens, tumor antigens, self-antigens and alloantigens. Because TRA and TRB clonality correlated tightly in about ten samples, the subsequent TCR analyses were limited to TRB only. Samples from roughly 35 PTCy-treated patients, along with samples from around 16 of their related bone marrow donors, underwent antigen receptor sequencing. Up to 3 additional blood samples from 2 to 5.2 years after transplant were also TRB-sequenced in 3 patients, as was pretransplant blood from a handful of patients. Blood from all 35 or so PTCy patients with 1-year posttransplant specimens was subjected to TRB sequencing.

TRB sequencing was run on genomic DNA with either the immunoSEQ assay at survey resolution or the hsTCRB kit. The study's processing was this. Initial read processing used immunoSEQ software, and repertoire analyses used the LymphoSeq R package. For each TRB dataset, clonality was calculated as 1 minus normalized Shannon entropy, and the Gini coefficient was computed as well. Phenotypes of unsorted samples were inferred by mapping TRB sequences from sorted subsets of the recipient or donor onto the same recipient's unsorted samples. In TCRdb, the immuneACCESS table is reduced to in-frame sequences with V and J assigned. These tables do not hold every clone; where another copy was compared, an unresolved V gene accounts for under half, and the others remain unexplained. The D gene and trimming were derived from the DNA, and the V and J assignments and clone size from that table. The sample comprises about 14,000 clones, and every one was counted more than once. The top ten clones comprise roughly 24% of the sample.

After removal of 3 bases from V and 6 bases from J, the junction retains 8 bases not matched to a gene. Sequences SGHRS (CDR1) and YFSETQ (CDR2) are obtained from the germline V gene. The CDR3 runs 15 amino acids, cysteine and phenylalanine included. The kept DNA is CDR3 alone, 45 bases in frame from the first base. This clone was detected ten times or more. Its antigen is unknown. Base qualities are not provided; no much larger clone lies one nucleotide away. The sample's treatment or condition label, decoded: high-dose cyclophosphamide on days +3 and +4 as single-agent GVHD prophylaxis. Patients in the PTCy group got busulfan and fludarabine conditioning, a marrow graft from a related or unrelated donor, and cyclophosphamide on days +3 and +4. PTCy-treated patients were drawn from a prospective multi-institutional clinical trial. Peripheral blood and bone marrow mononuclear cells were isolated by Ficoll-Hypaque density centrifugation and were cryopreserved.

The investigation overall reported the following: The TRB repertoires of T cells infiltrating skin or the GI tract showed only limited overlap with the TRB repertoires found in blood. Donor-recipient similarity was low at 1-2 months but increased during the first year, and donor CD8+ memory clones often dominated later blood repertoires. Across under 50 patients, recipient CMV seropositivity and CMV reactivation were highly associated with TRB clonality; PTCy diversity was similar to CNI/methotrexate controls.

This material consisted of PBMCs, taken 1162 days after allogeneic stem cell transplant with posttransplant cyclophosphamide. This clonotype was sampled from a female patient aged 40-50 years who received an allogeneic stem cell transplant from a related donor, was CMV-positive, and had no GVHD. Some T cells may derive from the graft donor when a transplant has been performed. The chain joins TRBV5-1 to TRBJ1-1; 10 bases in the middle match TRBD1. The CDR3 is CASSSPRDRGSEAFF. The DNA is as follows: TGCGCCAGCAGCTCACCTAGGGACAGGGGATCTGAAGCTTTCTTT.